One and the same sample provided the 22 T cell receptor beta chains below, sequenced in a study of cytomegalovirus exposure and HLA in healthy donors. 60 Vbeta and 13 Jbeta primers were used in PCR. The table came from immunoSEQ multiplex PCR; TCRdb's copy has only in-frame clones and leaves some out. The table for this sample gives 50,000 or so clones. Source material: PBMCs. These receptors all stem from a man aged 50 to 60 in good health and CMV-seropositive.

V is TRBV19 and J is TRBJ1-1; 8 bases fit TRBD1. V shed 3 bases and J 2 bases; nucleotides not matched to a gene: 5. In germline, CDR1 is LNHDA, CDR2 SQIVND (reference sequence). The length of the CDR3 is 15 residues. The chain's CDR3 is CASSIRTGLNTEAFF. The CDR3 bases are TGTGCCAGTAGTATTCGGACAGGGCTTAACACTGAAGCTTTCTTT. The variable domain in full, completed from reference TRBV19 and TRBJ1-1, reads DGGITQSPKYLFRKEGQNVTLSCEQNLNHDAMYWYRQDPGQGLRLIYYSQIVNDFQKGDIAEGYSVSREKKESFPLTVTSAQKNPTAFYLCASSIRTGLNTEAFFGQGTRLTVV.

This chain links TRBV5-1 with TRBJ2-3, with D perhaps TRBD2 (5 bases). The V gene lost 0 bases and the J gene lost 1 base, with 12 bases spanning the gap. This CDR3 contains 16 residues. Germline V lookup: CDR1 SGHRS, CDR2 YFSETQ. CDR3 bases: TGCGCCAGCAGCTTGGCCGGAGGCAGACGCACAGATACGCAGTATTTT. It is translated as CASSLAGGRRTDTQYF. Drawing the rest from reference TRBV5-1 and TRBJ2-3, the complete variable domain is KAGVTQTPRYLIKTRGQQVTLSCSPISGHRSVSWYQQTPGQGLQFLFEYFSETQRNKGNFPGRFSGRQFSNSRSEMNVSTLELGDSALYLCASSLAGGRRTDTQYFGPGTRLTVL.

The chain employs TRBV18 and TRBJ2-1; D possibly corresponds to TRBD2 (5 bases). V lost 0 bases and J 5 bases, leaving 17 bases between the germline ends. The CDR3 is 17 amino acids. CDR1 and CDR2 from the germline V gene are KGHSH and LQKENI. In nucleotides, the CDR3 is TGTGCCAGCTCACCACCCGGGAAAAGGGTAATGAACAATGAGCAGTTCTTC. This codes for CASSPPGKRVMNNEQFF.

The chain couples TRBV28 to TRBJ2-3, with a possible D match to TRBD2 (6 bases). Trimming shortened V by 4 bases and J by 5 bases, and 10 bases separated the two germline ends. CDR3 length equals 13 residues. Per the germline V gene, CDR1 is MDHEN and CDR2 is SYDVKM. The CDR3 bases are TGTGCCAGCAGTTACGGGAGTGGAGATACGCAGTATTTT. Encoded protein: CASSYGSGDTQYF.

The rearrangement links TRBV9 to TRBJ2-1, with 11 bases fitting TRBD2. Trimming at V came to 4 bases and at J to 1 base, leaving 7 bases not matched to a gene. CDR1 and CDR2 from the germline V gene are SGDLS and YYNGEE. The CDR3 loop spans 17 amino acids. CDR3 sequence (DNA): TGTGCCAGCAGCAGAGGACTAGCGGGCCAATCCTACAATGAGCAGTTCTTC. Amino acids: CASSRGLAGQSYNEQFF. The full variable domain, rest sourced from reference TRBV9 and TRBJ2-1, is DSGVTQTPKHLITATGQRVTLRCSPRSGDLSVYWYQQSLDQGLQFLIQYYNGEERAKGNILERFSAQQFPDLHSELNLSSLELGDSALYFCASSRGLAGQSYNEQFFGPGTRLTVL.

This chain links TRBV28 with TRBJ2-2; 8 nucleotides match TRBD2. The CDR3 spans 15 residues. The ends lost 2 bases at V and 1 base at J; junction bases unmatched: 0. Germline loops: CDR1 MDHEN, CDR2 SYDVKM. In DNA, the CDR3 is TGTGCCAGCAGTTTAACTAGCGGGAACACCGGGGAGCTGTTTTTT. This translates into CASSLTSGNTGELFF.

The J gene is TRBJ2-7, the V gene TRBV18; D is ambiguous. The V gene's germline CDR1 is KGHSH and CDR2 LQKENI. The CDR3 contains 15 residues. Trimming removed 0 bases at V and 0 bases at J, with 9 bases between. As DNA, the CDR3 is TGTGCCAGCTCACCACCCTCAACACCCTCCTACGAGCAGTACTTC. Translating gives CASSPPSTPSYEQYF.

The chain links TRBV18 to TRBJ2-2, with D tentatively TRBD1 (6 bases). V was shortened by 3 bases and J by 4 bases, with 15 bases between the two germline ends. The CDR3 runs to 16 residues. From germline, CDR1 is KGHSH and CDR2 LQKENI. CDR3 region: CASSPFDRMGTGELFF. CDR3 bases: TGTGCCAGCTCACCGTTCGACAGGATGGGCACCGGGGAGCTGTTTTTT.

The CDR3 nucleotides are TGTGCCAGCACCTCAGGGGGGTTAGCCAAAAACATTCAGTACTTC. This encodes CASTSGGLAKNIQYF. The chain uses TRBV28 and TRBJ2-4, with D possibly TRBD1 on 7 matching bases. The CDR3 covers 15 residues. Germline V gene lookup returns CDR1 MDHEN and CDR2 SYDVKM. V lost 7 bases and J lost 0, with 13 bases in between.

The chain uses TRBV28 and TRBJ1-2, with D hard to call. The germline V gene encodes CDR1 MDHEN and CDR2 SYDVKM. This CDR3 is 13 amino acids long. Trimming cost V 1 base and J 4 bases, with 7 bases left between them. Written as DNA, the CDR3 is TGTGCCAGCAGTTTATCGAACAGCTATGGCTACACCTTC. Translation gives CASSLSNSYGYTF.

The V gene is TRBV15, the J gene TRBJ2-3; 12 bases are shared with TRBD2. The CDR3 covers 15 residues. V lost 3 bases and J lost 4; bases outside the gene matches: 2. CDR1 LNHNV and CDR2 YYDKDF come from the germline V gene (reference sequence). The CDR3 DNA follows: TGTGCCACCAGCAGGGCTAGCGGGAGGGCAGATACGCAGTATTTT. Amino acid sequence: CATSRASGRADTQYF.

This chain uses TRBV5-1 with TRBJ2-7; 14 bases are a match to TRBD2. CDR3 length: 15 amino acids. Trimming cost V 4 bases and J 2 bases; bases outside gene matches: 2. Per germline, CDR1 SGHRS and CDR2 YFSETQ. CDR3 protein: CASSPGLAGAYEQYF. Here the CDR3 DNA reads TGCGCCAGCAGCCCGGGACTAGCGGGAGCCTACGAGCAGTACTTC.

The chain has TRBV4-1 and TRBJ2-1, with D perhaps TRBD2 (6 bases). The CDR3 contains 15 residues. Per the germline V gene, CDR1 is MGHRA and CDR2 is YSYEKL. With 4 bases removed from V and 4 bases from J, the gap between germline ends came to 14 bases. The DNA for the CDR3 is TGCGCCAGCAGCCCAGAGTCCCGGGGGTACAATGAGCAGTTCTTC. It specifies CASSPESRGYNEQFF.

The rearrangement links TRBV2 to TRBJ1-6; 8 bases map to TRBD1. Germline V lookup: CDR1 SNHLY, CDR2 FYNNEI. The CDR3 runs 15 residues. With V trimmed by 6 bases and J by 9 bases, 10 bases remained unmatched. This chain's CDR3 is CASRRTGTFGSPLHF. CDR3 in DNA: TGTGCCAGCAGAAGGACAGGGACCTTCGGTTCACCCCTCCACTTT.

V gene TRBV28 combines with J gene TRBJ1-1; TRBD1 aligns across 7 bases. The germline CDR1 and CDR2 sequences are MDHEN and SYDVKM. The CDR3 has 14 amino acids. The J segment lost 1 base and the V segment lost 6 bases, leaving 5 bases of the junction unmatched. Here the CDR3 reads CASSQQGTNTEAFF. Here the CDR3 DNA reads TGTGCCAGCAGCCAACAGGGGACGAACACTGAAGCTTTCTTT.

This chain connects TRBV7-9 to TRBJ2-7, with TRBD1 matching over 10 bases. This CDR3 has 13 residues. After removal of 8 bases from V and 2 bases from J, the junction contained 3 bases not matched to a gene. CDR1 is SEHNR, CDR2 FQNEAQ, per germline (reference sequence). In DNA form, the CDR3 reads TGTGCCAGCTCGGGGACAGGGGCCTACGAGCAGTACTTC. Translating it yields CASSGTGAYEQYF.

With respect to this clone: The same CDR3 arises from other DNA sequences in this sample as well. The chain carries TRBV6-6 and TRBJ2-7; weak D call: TRBD1 (5 bases). This CDR3 is 15 amino acids long. In germline, CDR1 is MNHNY, CDR2 SVGAGI (reference sequence). Trimming removed 0 bases at V and 4 bases at J, with 13 bases between. In DNA form, the CDR3 reads TGTGCCAGCAGTTACTCGGGAAGGGGCCCTTACGAGCAGTACTTC. Amino acids: CASSYSGRGPYEQYF.

The chain has TRBV28 and TRBJ2-7, with 11 bases fitting TRBD2. This CDR3 contains 16 residues. Germline loops: CDR1 MDHEN, CDR2 SYDVKM. V was pared by 5 bases and J by 5 bases, with 11 bases of the junction left unmatched. For the CDR3, the DNA is TGTGCCAGCAGTACCTCAATAGCGGGAGGGCCGGACGAGCAGTACTTC. Its protein is CASSTSIAGGPDEQYF.

The gene calls are TRBV7-8 and TRBJ2-7; maybe TRBD2 (6 bases). Per germline, CDR1 SGHVS and CDR2 FQNEAQ. Trimming shortened V by 5 bases and J by 3 bases, and 14 bases separated the two germline ends. The CDR3 extends over 14 amino acids. In DNA form, the CDR3 reads TGTGCCAGCAGCCCCACCCGGGACTTCTACGAGCAGTACTTC. This encodes CASSPTRDFYEQYF.

The J gene is TRBJ2-4, the V gene TRBV6-4; no reliable D call. The V end was cut by 2 bases, the J end by 2 bases, with 16 bases between. Germline assignment: CDR1 MRHNA and CDR2 SNTAGT. There are 17 residues in the CDR3. The CDR3 sequence: CASSDEESKPSKNIQYF. The CDR3, as DNA: TGTGCCAGCAGTGACGAAGAGTCTAAACCATCCAAAAACATTCAGTACTTC.

J is TRBJ2-2 and V is TRBV19, with 15 nucleotides matching TRBD2. V shed 4 bases, J shed 4 bases, and the junction held 7 bases outside the gene matches. Germline V gives CDR1 LNHDA, CDR2 SQIVND (reference sequence). CDR3 size: 18 residues. This CDR3 is CASSTRTSGRVVTGELFF. CDR3 DNA: TGTGCCAGTAGTACACGGACTAGCGGGAGGGTTGTCACCGGGGAGCTGTTTTTT.

The chain is built from TRBV7-9 and TRBJ2-7; 13 bases line up with TRBD2. Germline V CDR1 and CDR2: SEHNR, FQNEAQ (reference sequence). V lost 6 bases to trimming and J lost 3 bases; unmatched junction nucleotides: 8. This CDR3 is built from 16 residues. CDR3 sequence (DNA): TGTGCCAGCAGACTAGGGGGGACTAGCGGGGTCTACGAGCAGTACTTC. Translated: CASRLGGTSGVYEQYF.